This T cell receptor beta chain was recorded in a study of cytomegalovirus exposure and HLA in healthy donors. Notes on the study in general: HLA restriction was apparent for most CMV-associated TCR beta chains in a later analysis. An ancestry cluster, one associated with Asian ancestry, reportedly showed fewer N-insertions than the approximately 670-donor mean in a later analysis. Analyses of presence/absence relied on an assumption of roughly uniform sequencing depth across donors. Data from an earlier analysis indicated that most TCR beta V segments were productive either about 90% or about 30% of the time.

PCR was performed using 60 Vbeta and 13 Jbeta primers. The table came from immunoSEQ multiplex PCR; TCRdb's copy has only in-frame clones and leaves some out. The sample has 150,000 to 200,000 clones, 70% to 85% seen once; the top ten hold 3.7%. Between the trimmed V and J ends, which lost 4 bases and 4 bases, there was a span of 7 bases. Germline values: CDR1 MRHNA, CDR2 SNTAGT. This CDR3 has 13 residues. This clone was counted a few times. Its antigen is as yet unknown. This sequence joins TRBV6-4 and TRBJ2-2, with D uncertain. Sequenced input: PBMCs. This TCR came from a man in his thirties or forties in good health and CMV-seropositive. DNA of the CDR3: TGTGCCAGCAGTGCGTCCGGCACCGGGGAGCTGTTTTTT. This translates into CASSASGTGELFF.